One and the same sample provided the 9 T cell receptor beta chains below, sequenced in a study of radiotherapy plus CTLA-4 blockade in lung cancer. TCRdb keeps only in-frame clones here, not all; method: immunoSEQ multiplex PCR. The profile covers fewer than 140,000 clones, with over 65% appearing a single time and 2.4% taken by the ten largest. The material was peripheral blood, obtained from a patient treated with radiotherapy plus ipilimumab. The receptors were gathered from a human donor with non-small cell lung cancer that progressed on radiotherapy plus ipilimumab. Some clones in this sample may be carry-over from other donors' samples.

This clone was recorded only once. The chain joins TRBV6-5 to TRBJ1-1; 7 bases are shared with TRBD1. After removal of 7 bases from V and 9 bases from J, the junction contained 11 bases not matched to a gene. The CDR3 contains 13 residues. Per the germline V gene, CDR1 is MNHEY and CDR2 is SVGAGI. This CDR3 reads CASNPPGTDQAFF. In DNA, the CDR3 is TGTGCCAGCAACCCCCCGGGGACAGACCAAGCTTTCTTT.

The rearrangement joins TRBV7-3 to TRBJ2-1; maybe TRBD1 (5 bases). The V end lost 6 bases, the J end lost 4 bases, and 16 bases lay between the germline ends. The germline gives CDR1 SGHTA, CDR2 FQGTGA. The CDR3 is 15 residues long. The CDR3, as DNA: TGTGCCAGCAGTCCAAATCAGGGCGTATACAATGAGCAGTTCTTC. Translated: CASSPNQGVYNEQFF. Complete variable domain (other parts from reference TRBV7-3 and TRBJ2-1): GAGVSQTPSNKVTEKGKYVELRCDPISGHTALYWYRQSLGQGPEFLIYFQGTGAADDSGLPNDRFFAVRPEGSVSTLKIQRTERGDSAVYLCASSPNQGVYNEQFFGPGTRLTVL.

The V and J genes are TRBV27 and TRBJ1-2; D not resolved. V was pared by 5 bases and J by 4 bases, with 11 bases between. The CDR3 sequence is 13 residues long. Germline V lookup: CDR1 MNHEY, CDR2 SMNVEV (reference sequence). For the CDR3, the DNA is TGTGCCAGCAGTCCCCAATCACCCTATGGCTACACCTTC. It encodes CASSPQSPYGYTF.

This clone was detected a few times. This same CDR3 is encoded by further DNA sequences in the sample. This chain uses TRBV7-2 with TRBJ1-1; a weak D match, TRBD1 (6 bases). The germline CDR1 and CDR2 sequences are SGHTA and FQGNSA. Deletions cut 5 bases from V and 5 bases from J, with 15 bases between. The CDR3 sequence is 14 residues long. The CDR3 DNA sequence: TGTGCCAGCAGCCTACAGGGTCTAGGGACTGAAGCTTTCTTT. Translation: CASSLQGLGTEAFF.

The CDR3 DNA sequence: TGTGCCAGCAGCTTTAGCGGGGGGACCCAAGAGACCCAGTACTTC. Residues: CASSFSGGTQETQYF. The gene calls are TRBV7-9 and TRBJ2-5; 10 nucleotides line up with TRBD2. The germline V gene encodes CDR1 SEHNR and CDR2 FQNEAQ (reference sequence). The CDR3 is made up of 15 amino acids. Trimming removed 3 bases from V and 1 base from J; junction bases left unmatched: 2.

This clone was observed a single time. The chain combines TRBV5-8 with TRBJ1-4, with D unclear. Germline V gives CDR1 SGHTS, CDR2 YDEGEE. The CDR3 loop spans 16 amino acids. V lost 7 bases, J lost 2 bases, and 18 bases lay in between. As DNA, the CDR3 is TGTGCCAGCGGACCGGGAACGACGTGGACTAATGAAAAACTGTTTTTT. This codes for CASGPGTTWTNEKLFF.

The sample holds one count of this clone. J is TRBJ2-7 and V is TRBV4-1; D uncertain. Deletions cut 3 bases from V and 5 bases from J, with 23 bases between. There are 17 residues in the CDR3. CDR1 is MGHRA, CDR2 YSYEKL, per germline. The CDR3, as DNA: TGCGCCAGCAGCCACCCTAGGACGGGCAGTAAGTCCGACGAGCAGTACTTC. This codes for CASSHPRTGSKSDEQYF.

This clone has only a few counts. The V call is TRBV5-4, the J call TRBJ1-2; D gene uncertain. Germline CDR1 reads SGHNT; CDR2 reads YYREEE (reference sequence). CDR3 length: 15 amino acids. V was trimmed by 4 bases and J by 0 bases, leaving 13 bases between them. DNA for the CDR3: TGTGCCAGCAGCCCTTATGGACGGACTAACTATGGCTACACCTTC. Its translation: CASSPYGRTNYGYTF.

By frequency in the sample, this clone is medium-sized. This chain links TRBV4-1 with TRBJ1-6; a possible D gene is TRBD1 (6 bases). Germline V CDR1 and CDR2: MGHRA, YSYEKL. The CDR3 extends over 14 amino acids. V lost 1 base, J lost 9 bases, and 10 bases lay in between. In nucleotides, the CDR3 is TGCGCCAGCAGCCAAGCTGGGGGCGGTTCACCCCTCCACTTT. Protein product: CASSQAGGGSPLHF.